This TCR beta chain was sequenced during a study of identical twins. Germline V CDR1 and CDR2: SQVTM, ANQGSEA. CDR3 size: 12 residues. V gave up 3 bases and J gave up 8 bases, with 13 bases separating them. TCRdb fed the 5' RACE reads into MiXCR, producing one record per CDR3 protein. The sample contains approximately 210,000 distinct CDR3 sequences, 5.5% to 7.5% of which appear only once. These same records also appear under a second study, on T cells expressing NK-cell markers. Per that paper: Underlying the TCR beta repertoires were sorted CD3+CD56+NKG2C+, CD3+CD56+NKG2C- and CD3+CD56-NKG2C+ T cells. The sorts in several experiments were restricted to alpha-beta TCR T cells by an anti-gamma-delta TCR antibody. In roughly six donors, dominant CD3+CD56+NKG2C+ clonotypes ranked among the top 10 CD8+ clonotypes. Clarity on HCMV specificity was lacking for the expanded NKG2C+ T cell clones.

Sequencing input: CD8+ T cells sorted from blood. The source is a woman aged 18-35 years in good health. V is TRBV29-1 and J is TRBJ1-2; D is undetermined. The CDR3: CSVEEWAGGYTF. The CDR3 DNA sequence: TGCAGCGTTGAGGAGTGGGCCGGCGGCTACACCTTC.